This TCR beta chain derives from a study of T cells in Graves' hyperthyroidism and ophthalmopathy. At the level of the study: At initial diagnosis, before any treatment had begun, peripheral blood was obtained.

This clonotype was counted ten times or more. The CDR3 is 14 amino acids. Trimming at V came to 7 bases and at J to 0 bases, leaving 7 bases not matched to a gene. In germline, CDR1 is DFQATT, CDR2 SNEGSKA (reference sequence). The authors deemed Graves' hyperthyroidism stable absent ophthalmopathy progression within 18 months. Hyperthyroidism, newly diagnosed and lasting under 2 months, affected patients aged 18 to 65. Amplified TCR beta CDR3 regions came from RNA transcripts. First-round RT-PCR of the TCR CDR3 relied on the HTBI primer set. TCRdb re-called the multiplex PCR reads with MiXCR, one entry per CDR3 protein. The data show a few hundred thousand distinct CDR3 sequences, roughly 25% seen once.

Sequencing was performed on blood. This chain connects TRBV20-1 to TRBJ2-5, with 8 bases fitting TRBD2. The TCR comes from a man aged 50-59 years with Graves' hyperthyroidism. CDR3 coding DNA: TGCAGTGGACTCGGCGGGAGGTACCAAGAGACCCAGTACTTC. Encoded protein: CSGLGGRYQETQYF.